Each of the 14 T cell receptor beta chains below was sequenced from the same sample in a study of cytomegalovirus exposure and HLA in healthy donors. 60 Vbeta and 13 Jbeta primers were used in PCR. This table comes from immunoSEQ multiplex PCR, and its TCRdb copy is limited to in-frame clones, with some not included. The repertoire includes 100,000 to 150,000 clones, approximately 65% of them detected once, and 1.5% to 1.9% sits in the top ten. The sequencing sample was made of PBMCs. These receptors came from a man aged 18 to 35 in good health and CMV-seronegative.

CDR3 DNA sequence: TGTGCCAGCCAAATAGAACGGGGAGCTAGGAACGAGCAGTACTTC. This encodes CASQIERGARNEQYF. This sequence joins TRBV2 and TRBJ2-7; tentative D call: TRBD2 (5 bases). Deletions cut 8 bases from V and 5 bases from J, with 22 bases between. This CDR3 contains 15 residues. CDR1 SNHLY and CDR2 FYNNEI come from the germline V gene.

This clone showed up just a few times. The CDR3 region has the DNA TGTGCCAGCAGTTCATCTACAGGGGGCACCTATGGCTACACCTTC. As protein: CASSSSTGGTYGYTF. This rearrangement joins TRBV6-5 to TRBJ1-2, with 9 bases matching TRBD1. The CDR3 is 15 amino acids. Trimming took 4 bases from V and 4 from J; bases not matched to a gene: 7. CDR1 and CDR2 (germline): MNHEY, SVGAGI.

The chain is built from TRBV4-2 and TRBJ1-4, with D perhaps TRBD1 (5 bases). Trimming removed 4 bases from V and 6 bases from J, with 15 bases in between. This CDR3 has 15 residues. Germline V CDR1 and CDR2: LGHNA, YNFKEQ. The CDR3 DNA is TGTGCCAGCAGCCCATCGACAGCTCAATATGAAAAACTGTTTTTT. Amino acids: CASSPSTAQYEKLFF.

There are a few counts of this clone. This CDR3 reads CASSYFGLAEQETQYF. CDR3 nucleotides: TGTGCCAGCAGTTACTTTGGGCTAGCGGAGCAAGAGACCCAGTACTTC. This sequence joins TRBV6-5 and TRBJ2-5; 7 bases are shared with TRBD2. The CDR3 covers 16 residues. The germline V gene has CDR1 MNHEY and CDR2 SVGAGI. The V gene end was trimmed by 1 base and the J gene end by 2 bases; junction bases not matched to a gene: 7.

V gene TRBV7-6 combines with J gene TRBJ2-7, with TRBD1 matching over 7 bases. From germline, CDR1 is SGHVS and CDR2 FNYEAQ. The CDR3 totals 14 residues. V lost 0 bases and J lost 5; bases outside the gene matches: 4. CDR3 amino acids: CASSLAQGSNEQYF. CDR3 DNA: TGTGCCAGCAGCTTAGCACAGGGGTCGAACGAGCAGTACTTC.

This chain uses TRBV9 with TRBJ2-1, with TRBD1 matching over 11 bases. V shed 4 bases, J shed 8 bases, and the junction held 14 bases outside the gene matches. Per the germline V gene, CDR1 is SGDLS and CDR2 is YYNGEE. The CDR3 runs 17 residues. In DNA form, the CDR3 reads TGTGCCAGCAGCTTCGGCCCCCGGACAGGGGGCTCCCATGAGCAGTTCTTC. Translating gives CASSFGPRTGGSHEQFF.

This clone was seen once. The V and J genes are TRBV11-2 and TRBJ1-1; D possibly corresponds to TRBD1 (5 bases). Germline V gene lookup returns CDR1 SGHAT and CDR2 FQNNGV. There are 14 residues in the CDR3. V was trimmed by 7 bases and J by 5 bases, leaving 17 bases between them. CDR3 DNA sequence: TGTGCCAGCACAAGAGACAGCCGTGGGACTGAAGCTTTCTTT. It codes for CASTRDSRGTEAFF.

The V gene is TRBV4-3, the J gene TRBJ2-3; TRBD2 matches at 8 bases. This CDR3 contains 15 residues. V was clipped by 3 bases and J by 1 base; unmatched bases: 3. The germline V gene has CDR1 LGHNA and CDR2 YSLEER. The CDR3 DNA follows: TGCGCCAGCAGCCAGTTAGCGGGGCGCACAGATACGCAGTATTTT. Translation gives CASSQLAGRTDTQYF.

This chain joins TRBV30 and TRBJ2-1; the D is unclear. Germline CDR1 reads GTSNPN; CDR2 reads SVGIG (reference sequence). With 3 bases removed from V and 4 bases from J, the gap between germline ends came to 10 bases. The CDR3 consists of 13 residues. The CDR3 DNA follows: TGTGCCTGGAGATTCGACATTTACAATGAGCAGTTCTTC. Translation gives CAWRFDIYNEQFF.

The rearrangement joins TRBV19 to TRBJ1-2; 7 positions match TRBD1. V was pared by 4 bases and J by 6 bases, with 8 bases of the junction left unmatched. The germline V gene encodes CDR1 LNHDA and CDR2 SQIVND (reference sequence). CDR3 length: 14 residues. The CDR3, as DNA: TGTGCCAGTAGTACGCACGCGCAGGGGGATGGCTACACCTTC. It encodes CASSTHAQGDGYTF.

The chain couples TRBV30 to TRBJ2-3; TRBD1 is a possible D gene (6 bases). CDR1 GTSNPN and CDR2 SVGIG come from the germline V gene (reference sequence). The germline V and J ends were trimmed by 4 bases and 6 bases, with 11 bases remaining between them. The CDR3 contains 12 residues. The CDR3 is CAWIRGMDTQYF. The CDR3 nucleotides read TGTGCCTGGATCAGGGGCATGGATACGCAGTATTTT.

V is TRBV6-5 and J is TRBJ2-7, with D maybe TRBD1 (5 bases). Trimming cost V 7 bases and J 2 bases, with 6 bases left between them. CDR1 is MNHEY and CDR2 is SVGAGI in the germline V gene. This CDR3 is 11 amino acids long. CDR3 in DNA: TGTGCCAGCAAGGGGCCCTACGAGCAGTACTTC. Protein product: CASKGPYEQYF.

The CDR3: CSVARDRTVRPYEQYF. The CDR3 DNA is TGCAGCGTTGCCCGGGACAGGACCGTGAGGCCCTACGAGCAGTACTTC. The J gene is TRBJ2-7, the V gene TRBV29-1, with 8 bases lining up with TRBD1. V shed 4 bases and J 2 bases; nucleotides not matched to a gene: 13. There are 16 residues in the CDR3. CDR1 and CDR2 from the germline V gene are SQVTM and ANQGSEA.

V and J are TRBV11-1 and TRBJ1-1; D is uncertain. The CDR3 spans 17 residues. In germline, CDR1 is SGHAT, CDR2 FQDESV (reference sequence). Trimming shortened V by 5 bases and J by 7 bases, and 26 bases separated the two germline ends. This CDR3 is CASSPKGVPSRLSEAFF. Written as DNA, the CDR3 is TGTGCCAGCAGCCCCAAAGGAGTTCCTTCCCGATTGAGTGAAGCTTTCTTT.